The T cell receptor beta chain described here comes from a study of shared clonotypes between healthy human individuals. Germline V gives CDR1 PRHDT, CDR2 FYEKMQ (reference sequence). The CDR3 runs to 16 residues. Trimming took off 3 bases at V and 1 base at J, with 16 bases between the two ends. Profiling relied on immunoSEQ multiplex PCR, and the TCRdb table lists in-frame clones only, not all of them. The table has roughly 1.4 million clones, around 98.5% seen once; the top ten hold 0.36%. The sample consisted of naive CD4+ T cells sorted from blood. The subset: CD45RA+ positively selected. The chain recombines TRBV13 with TRBJ2-7, with D possibly being TRBD2 (5 bases). The clonotype originates from a young man in good health. The CDR3 loop is CASSFRGTLSSYEQYF. In DNA, the CDR3 is TGTGCCAGCAGCTTCCGGGGTACTCTTAGTTCCTACGAGCAGTACTTC. Drawing the rest from reference TRBV13 and TRBJ2-7, the complete variable domain is AAGVIQSPRHLIKEKRETATLKCYPIPRHDTVYWYQQGPGQDPQFLISFYEKMQSDKGSIPDRFSAQQFSDYHSELNMSSLELGDSALYFCASSFRGTLSSYEQYFGPGTRLTVT.